The rows below give T cell receptor beta chains drawn from one sample of a study of identical twins' blood T cells. Each CDR3 protein is one row after TCRdb ran MiXCR on the 5' RACE reads. The sample has fewer than 450,000 distinct CDR3 sequences; 28% are singletons. The specimen sequenced was PBMCs. These receptors were obtained from a woman between 18 and 55 years old in good health. Each CDR3 is given with its conserved first and last residue. Some rows mark clone size as missing; the rest say once, few, many or name a class of expanded clone.

TRBJ2-7	TRBV20-1	once	CSARAPGLAARRYEQYF
TRBJ1-1	TRBV19	-	CASSILQVSAEAFF
TRBJ1-2	TRBV6-1	few	CASSEGAVAGSNYGYTF
TRBJ2-2	TRBV6-1	many	CASSGKSTGELFF
TRBJ2-3	TRBV7-2	-	CASSSGLAWNTQYF
TRBJ2-7	TRBV5-1	-	CASSLVPPNYEQYF
TRBJ2-7	TRBV2	-	CASASEVVGLSSYEQYF
TRBJ2-3	TRBV7-2	few	CASSPDRAADTQYF
TRBJ1-2	TRBV18	-	CASSPGWDRGTDGYTF
TRBJ2-2	TRBV29-1	few	CSCDSTGELFF
TRBJ1-1	TRBV14	many	CASSQDRSRVRNF
TRBJ2-1	TRBV11-2	-	CASSLELEEFF
TRBJ2-5	TRBV3-2	-	CASSRRGGTQYF
TRBJ2-3	TRBV5-1	-	CASSCNVVTDTQYF
TRBJ2-7	TRBV20-1	few	CSASQYPQRGPYEQYF
TRBJ2-1	TRBV29-1	-	CSVGRRGNNEQFF
TRBJ2-1	TRBV20-1	many	CSASGDRDYNEQFF
TRBJ2-1	TRBV7-2	-	CASSGGFAYNEQFF
TRBJ2-1	TRBV7-3	-	CASSSLAGSYNEQFF
TRBJ1-1	TRBV12-3/TRBV12-4	many	CASSGSGQNEAFF
TRBJ1-2	TRBV7-9	few	CASSLPLRDGYTF
TRBJ1-4	TRBV5-5	-	CASSLGTVLNEKLFF
TRBJ1-1	TRBV3-1	-	CASSQEAGQTEAFF
TRBJ2-3	TRBV2	-	CASSRGLARSTDTQYF
TRBJ1-2	TRBV6-2/TRBV6-3	-	CASSRGLGYTF
TRBJ1-1	TRBV13	-	CASSFPRTEAFF
TRBJ1-2	TRBV5-1	-	CASSPAGQTYGYTF
TRBJ1-2	TRBV20-1	few	CSATLGLVDNYGYTF
TRBJ2-2	TRBV9	few	CASSPGGVVTGELFF
TRBJ2-7	TRBV3-1	-	CASSQATRGFRAQYF
TRBJ1-2	TRBV27	-	CATISTGARANYGYTF
TRBJ1-1	TRBV12-5	many	CASGLPLDTEAFF
TRBJ1-5	TRBV12-3/TRBV12-4	-	CASTRTKKDQPQHF
TRBJ1-2	TRBV6-5	many	CASSYGAQFYGYTF